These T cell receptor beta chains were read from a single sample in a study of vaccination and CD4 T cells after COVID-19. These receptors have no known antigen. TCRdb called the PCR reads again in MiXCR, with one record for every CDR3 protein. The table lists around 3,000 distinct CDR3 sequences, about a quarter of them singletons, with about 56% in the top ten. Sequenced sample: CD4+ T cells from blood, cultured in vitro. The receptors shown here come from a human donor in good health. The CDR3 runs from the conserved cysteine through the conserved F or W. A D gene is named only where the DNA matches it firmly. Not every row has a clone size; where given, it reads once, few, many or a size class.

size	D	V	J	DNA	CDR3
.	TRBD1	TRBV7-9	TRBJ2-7	TGTGCCAGCAGCTATTCTCGGGGACAGGGTAGTTACGAGCAGTACTTC	CASSYSRGQGSYEQYF
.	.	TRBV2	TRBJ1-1	TGTGCCAGCAGTGAGTCCGGCCCTAGTTCTTGGGAAGCTTTCTTT	CASSESGPSSWEAFF
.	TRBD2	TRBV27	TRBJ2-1	TGTGCCAGCAGAGAAAGCGGGATTTCCTACAATGAGCAGTTCTTC	CASRESGISYNEQFF
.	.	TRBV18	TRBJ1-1	TGTGCCAGCTCACCTTCTTCAGGGATCACTGAAGCTTTCTTT	CASSPSSGITEAFF
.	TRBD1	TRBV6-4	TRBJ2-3	TGTGCCAGCAAAGAGACAGGGAGCACAGATACGCAGTATTTT	CASKETGSTDTQYF
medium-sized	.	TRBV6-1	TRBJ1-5	TGTGCCAGCACCCGAGAGAGCAATCAGCCCCAGCATTTT	CASTRESNQPQHF
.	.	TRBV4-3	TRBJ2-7	TGCGCCAGCAGCCAAGATTTGGGTAACTCCTACGAGCAGTACTTC	CASSQDLGNSYEQYF
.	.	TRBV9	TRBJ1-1	TGTGCCAGCAGCGTAGACGGGGCACCGAACACTGAAGCTTTCTTT	CASSVDGAPNTEAFF
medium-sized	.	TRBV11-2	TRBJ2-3	TGTGCCAGCAGCACAAGACTAAGTGGAGATACGCAGTATTTT	CASSTRLSGDTQYF
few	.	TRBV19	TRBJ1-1	TGTGCCAGTAGATGGAACACTGAAGCTTTCTTT	CASRWNTEAFF